These 14 T cell receptor beta chains share one sample of origin, sequenced in a study of T cells in women clearing cervical HPV infection. The assay was immunoSEQ multiplex PCR, and TCRdb's table has in-frame clones only and misses some. The table for this sample gives some 25,000 clones. Sequencing was performed on blood buffy coat. These receptors were obtained from a woman aged 18 to 75 with a cervical HPV16 infection that either progressed to CIN3+ or cleared (not recorded which).

For this clone: The sequenced fragment ends 3 residues before the CDR3 boundary, so the rest is inferred from the germline J gene. The chain is built from TRBV2 and TRBJ1-1; D may be TRBD1 (6 bases). V lost 3 bases and J lost 4, with 18 bases in between. The CDR3 loop spans 16 amino acids. The germline V gene encodes CDR1 SNHLY and CDR2 FYNNEI. The part of the CDR3 DNA that was read is TGTGCCAGCAGTGATGGGTTGCAGGGGCCAGCCACTGAA. Protein: CASSDGLQGPATE. Given in full, the CDR3 is CASSDGLQGPATEAFF.

Points on this clone: The observed sequence ends 3 residues before the CDR3 terminus, with the missing tail filled in from the germline J gene. This sequence joins TRBV5-4 and TRBJ1-5, with 7 bases lining up with TRBD1. Germline V gene sequence: CDR1 SGHNT, CDR2 YYREEE (reference sequence). The ends lost 5 bases at V and 4 bases at J; junction bases unmatched: 6. This CDR3 has 14 residues. The CDR3 loop is CASSRQGTNQPQHF. Incomplete CDR3 DNA: TGTGCCAGCAGTCGACAGGGAACAAATCAGCCC.

About this clone itself: The read stops 3 residues short of the end of the CDR3; the missing end is completed from the germline J gene. J is TRBJ2-7 and V is TRBV30; no reliable D call. V gave up 3 bases and J gave up 3 bases, with 18 bases separating them. The germline V gene encodes CDR1 GTSNPN and CDR2 SVGIG (reference sequence). The CDR3 has 15 residues. The sequenced CDR3 bases are TGTGCCTGGAGCAGGTTGGCGAACCGGTTCTACGAG. Translating gives CAWSRLANRFYE. The full CDR3 protein reads CAWSRLANRFYEQYF.

In the case of this clone: The read terminates 3 residues ahead of where the CDR3 ends, so the germline J gene completes it. The chain is built from TRBV5-1 and TRBJ1-6, with a weak D call TRBD1 (6 bases). V lost 2 bases and J lost 7, with 7 bases in between. The CDR3 length is 13 residues. CDR1 and CDR2 from the germline V gene are SGHRS and YFSETQ. Partial CDR3 DNA: TGCGCCAGCAGCTTAACAGGGAATTCACCC. Protein product: CASSLTGNSP. The CDR3 in its entirety is CASSLTGNSPLHF.

Comments on this clone: The read comes to an end 3 residues before the CDR3 does, leaving the germline J gene to fill in the end. The V gene is TRBV7-7, the J gene TRBJ2-1; 7 bases map to TRBD2. Germline values: CDR1 SSHAT, CDR2 FNYEAQ (reference sequence). This CDR3 has 15 amino acids. Trimming cost V 5 bases and J 0 bases; bases outside gene matches: 4. CDR3 bases read: TGTGCCAGCAGCCCAGCGGGAAGCTCCTACAATGAG. As protein: CASSPAGSSYNE. The complete CDR3 sequence is CASSPAGSSYNEQFF.

In the case of this clone: The read ends 3 residues shy of where the CDR3 ends; the end is completed using the germline J gene. This rearrangement joins TRBV20-1 to TRBJ2-3; possibly TRBD2 for D (6 bases). Deletions cut 0 bases from V and 5 bases from J, with 15 bases between. Germline V lookup: CDR1 DFQATT, CDR2 SNEGSKA (reference sequence). The CDR3 is 15 residues long. Incomplete CDR3 DNA: TGCAGTGCTAGAGATCCCAGCGGGTGGATAGATACG. Its protein product is CSARDPSGWIDT. The full CDR3 protein is CSARDPSGWIDTQYF.

To note about this clone: The read terminates 3 residues ahead of where the CDR3 ends, so the germline J gene completes it. The chain is built from TRBV5-6 and TRBJ1-1; D is undetermined. The V and J ends lost 5 bases and 6 bases respectively, with 11 bases between them. The CDR3 covers 12 residues. Germline loops: CDR1 SGHDT, CDR2 YYEEEE. CDR3 sequence reads: CASSSGFPEAFF. Partial CDR3 DNA: TGTGCCAGCAGTTCAGGATTTCCTGAA.

CDR3 loop: CAWSVRWRGGNSPLHF. Incomplete CDR3 DNA: TGTGCCTGGAGTGTAAGGTGGAGAGGCGGTAATTCACCC. The chain recombines TRBV30 with TRBJ1-6; D gene unclear. Read sequence stops 3 residues before the CDR3 end, and the germline J gene provides the missing end. This CDR3 comprises 16 residues. Trimming removed 0 bases at V and 6 bases at J, with 15 bases between. The germline gives CDR1 GTSNPN, CDR2 SVGIG (reference sequence).

Turning to this clone: Read sequence stops 3 residues before the CDR3 end, and the germline J gene provides the missing end. The V and J genes are TRBV10-3 and TRBJ2-1; D perhaps matches TRBD1 (5 bases). V lost 0 bases to trimming and J lost 7 bases, with 19 bases between them. There are 17 residues in the CDR3. Germline loops: CDR1 ENHRY, CDR2 SYGVKD. The CDR3 is CAISESTPDRELNEQFF. CDR3 DNA (partial): TGTGCCATCAGTGAGTCGACCCCCGACAGAGAACTTAATGAG.

Comments on this clone: The missing CDR3 end, 3 residues past where the read stops, is filled in from the germline J gene. This chain uses TRBV10-2 with TRBJ2-5; possibly TRBD1 for D (5 bases). CDR1 and CDR2 from the germline V gene are WSHSY and SAAADI. V was cut by 4 bases and J by 2 bases, with 8 bases left in between. There are 13 residues in the CDR3. This chain's CDR3 is CASSGQIQETQYF. The DNA read from the CDR3 is TGCGCCAGCAGTGGACAGATACAAGAGACC.

With respect to this clone: The read ends 3 residues early relative to the CDR3; the germline J gene fills the gap. The chain is built from TRBV29-1 and TRBJ1-4, with D perhaps matching TRBD1 (5 bases). Germline V CDR1 and CDR2: SQVTM, ANQGSEA. Between the trimmed V and J ends, which lost 7 bases and 8 bases, there was a span of 17 bases. There are 13 residues in the CDR3. CDR3 DNA (partial): TGCAGCGCCCGGGGGGAGAATAGCGAAAAA. Protein: CSARGENSEK. The entire CDR3 protein reads CSARGENSEKLFF. Full variable domain (outside the CDR3, taken from reference TRBV29-1 and TRBJ1-4): SAVISQKPSRDICQRGTSLTIQCQVDSQVTMMFWYRQQPGQSLTLIATANQGSEATYESGFVIDKFPISRPNLTFSTLTVSNMSPEDSSIYLCSARGENSEKLFFGSGTQLSVL.

Turning to this clone: The sequence runs out 3 residues before the end of the CDR3; the remainder is reconstructed from the germline J gene. The chain recombines TRBV5-5 with TRBJ1-1; D remains unclear. Germline lookup yields CDR1 SGHKS and CDR2 YYEKEE (reference sequence). V was trimmed by 2 bases and J by 1 base, leaving 9 bases between them. The CDR3 runs 14 residues. CDR3 in amino acids: CASSFSGQNTEAFF. The sequenced part of the CDR3 DNA is TGTGCCAGCAGCTTTTCTGGGCAGAACACTGAA.

Points on this clone: The sequence runs out 3 residues before the end of the CDR3; the remainder is reconstructed from the germline J gene. J is TRBJ1-2 and V is TRBV5-1; tentative D call: TRBD1 (6 bases). V dropped 3 bases and J dropped 4 bases, with 10 bases sitting between them. There are 13 residues in the CDR3. Germline V gives CDR1 SGHRS, CDR2 YFSETQ. CDR3 DNA, as far as it was read: TGCGCCAGCAGCTGGGACAACGGCTATGGC. Its translation: CASSWDNGYG. The full-length CDR3 reads as CASSWDNGYGYTF.

Remarks on this clone: The read ends 3 residues early relative to the CDR3; the germline J gene fills the gap. Other DNA sequences in the sample encode the same CDR3. This sequence joins TRBV2 and TRBJ2-2; 7 bases are shared with TRBD2. CDR3 length: 15 amino acids. Germline V gene sequence: CDR1 SNHLY, CDR2 FYNNEI. The CDR3 bases that were read are TGTGCCAGCAGGGGGGGGGAGACTGGGGCCAACGTG. Translating gives CASRGGETGANV. The whole CDR3 protein reads CASRGGETGANVLFF.